This T cell receptor beta chain was recorded in a study of shared clonotypes between healthy human individuals. How the authors handled the data: In the immunoSEQ data, sequences were junction-only and lacked quality scores, so filtering differed. The data were produced by immunoSEQ multiplex PCR, yet TCRdb's version contains in-frame clones alone and is incomplete. V and J calls and clone size are copied from that table; D and trimming were computed from the DNA. Here the sample spans about 1 million clones, 75% being singletons. General study points: Clonotypes shared by all four sorted-subset donors had higher generation probabilities than non-shared clonotypes.

HIV-negative, healthy adults without recent acute infections or vaccinations were the donors. Both subsets, CD45RA+ naive and CD45RA-negative memory, were split from the CD4+ cells. On this clone: Its antigen is still unknown. Other DNA sequences in this specimen translate into the identical CDR3.

V was pared by 1 base and J by 1 base, with 5 bases between. The CDR3 is 14 residues long. CDR1 is SGHNT and CDR2 is YENEEA in the germline V gene. The sample comprised memory CD4+ T cells sorted from blood. Indicated subset: CD45RA-negative fraction. The chain combines TRBV11-3 with TRBJ2-1, with D uncertain. This receptor was taken from a man aged 18 to 29 in good health. The CDR3 DNA is TGTGCCAGCAGCTTAGGACCTTCCTACAATGAGCAGTTCTTC. It codes for CASSLGPSYNEQFF. Filled out from reference TRBV11-3 and TRBJ2-1, the complete variable domain reads EAGVVQSPRYKIIEKKQPVAFWCNPISGHNTLYWYLQNLGQGPELLIRYENEEAVDDSQLPKDRFSAERLKGVDSTLKIQPAELGDSAVYLCASSLGPSYNEQFFGPGTRLTVL.